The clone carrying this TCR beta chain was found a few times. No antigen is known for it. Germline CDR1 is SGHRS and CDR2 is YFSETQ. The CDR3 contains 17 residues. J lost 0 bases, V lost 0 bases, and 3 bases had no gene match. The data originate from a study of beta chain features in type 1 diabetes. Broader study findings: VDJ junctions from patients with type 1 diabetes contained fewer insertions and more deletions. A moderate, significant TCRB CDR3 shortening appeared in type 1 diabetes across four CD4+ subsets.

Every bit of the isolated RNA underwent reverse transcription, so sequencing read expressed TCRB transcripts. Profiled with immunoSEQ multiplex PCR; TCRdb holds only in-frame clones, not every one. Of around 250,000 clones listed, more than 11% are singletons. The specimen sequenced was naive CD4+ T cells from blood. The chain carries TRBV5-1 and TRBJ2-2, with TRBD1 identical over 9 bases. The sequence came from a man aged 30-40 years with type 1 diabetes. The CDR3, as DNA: TGCGCCAGCAGCTTGGCAACAGGGGGCGCGAACACCGGGGAGCTGTTTTTT. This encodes CASSLATGGANTGELFF.